One and the same sample provided the 31 T cell receptor beta chains below, sequenced in a study of regulatory T cells in long-lasting Graves disease. Building of the TCR beta libraries involved iRepertoire HTBI primers and Arm-PCR of CDR3 regions. TCRdb used MiXCR to reprocess the multiplex PCR reads, holding one entry per CDR3 protein. The sample records roughly 450,000 distinct CDR3 sequences, 20% to 30% being singletons. Time point given: persistent/refractory GD, antithyroid drugs over 5 years with positive TRAb. Generation of the TCR library employed RNA extracted from PBMCs. The sequenced sample was peripheral blood mononuclear cells (PBMCs), obtained when the disease was refractory, from a patient treated with antithyroid drugs. The receptors derive from a female donor with Graves disease.

On this clonotype: A single base is all that separates this from a far larger clone, so a read error is likely. The chain employs TRBV11-2 and TRBJ2-7; 13 bases agree with TRBD2. The DNA matches TRBJ2-5 better at its end, which makes the J call doubtful. The CDR3 spans 15 residues. The germline CDR1 and CDR2 sequences are SGHAT and FQNNGV. CDR3 DNA: TGTGCCAGCGGCCCGGGACTAGCGGGATTAGAGACCCAGTACTTC. It yields the protein CASGPGLAGLETQYF.

This chain's CDR3 is CASRMLGREKYNEQFF. CDR3 in DNA: TGTGCCAGCAGAATGTTGGGGCGGGAGAAATACAATGAGCAGTTCTTC. The J gene is TRBJ2-1, the V gene TRBV6-4; 7 bases are a match to TRBD2. This CDR3 is built from 16 residues. CDR1 is MRHNA and CDR2 is SNTAGT in the germline V gene. The V and J ends lost 6 bases and 4 bases, in that order; junction bases with no gene match: 12.

This clonotype was found many times. The chain recombines TRBV20-1 with TRBJ2-5, with TRBD2 identical over 13 bases. Per germline, CDR1 DFQATT and CDR2 SNEGSKA (reference sequence). The CDR3 loop spans 20 amino acids. The J segment lost 2 bases and the V segment lost 6 bases, leaving 21 bases of the junction unmatched. The CDR3 protein is CSADKTKRTSGSGKQETQYF. CDR3 DNA: TGCAGTGCCGATAAGACCAAACGGACTAGCGGGAGTGGGAAACAAGAGACCCAGTACTTC.

This chain connects TRBV12-5 to TRBJ2-2; D is uncertain. Germline loops: CDR1 LGHNT, CDR2 FRNRAP. Trimming took off 0 bases at V and 4 bases at J, with 6 bases between the two ends. CDR3 length: 14 amino acids. The CDR3 coding sequence is TGTGCTAGTGGTTTGGTAGGACCCACCGGGGAGCTGTTTTTT. Translation gives CASGLVGPTGELFF.

This clonotype was recorded a few times. The CDR3 nucleotides read TGTGCCACCAGTGAGTCCACGGGACAGGGTATGAATGAGCAGTTCTTC. Protein product: CATSESTGQGMNEQFF. This sequence joins TRBV24-1 and TRBJ2-1, with TRBD1 identical over 9 bases. This CDR3 is 16 amino acids long. Per the germline V gene, CDR1 is KGHDR and CDR2 is SFDVKD. The ends lost 4 bases at V and 7 bases at J; junction bases unmatched: 10.

V gene TRBV9 combines with J gene TRBJ1-3; no firm D call. CDR1 SGDLS and CDR2 YYNGEE come from the germline V gene. CDR3 length equals 14 residues. With 3 bases removed from V and 0 bases from J, the gap between germline ends came to 7 bases. CDR3 sequence: CASSAKSSGNTIYF. The CDR3, as DNA: TGTGCCAGCAGCGCAAAGTCCTCTGGAAACACCATATATTTT.

This clonotype was seen only a few times. This sequence joins TRBV28 and TRBJ2-7; 9 nucleotides agree with TRBD1. The CDR3 has 15 amino acids. The germline gives CDR1 MDHEN, CDR2 SYDVKM. J was trimmed by 9 bases and V by 5 bases; bases with no gene match: 14. Here the CDR3 DNA reads TGTGCCAGCAGTCCTCCTGACAGGGGGTTAGGCGTGCAGTACTTC. Its translation is CASSPPDRGLGVQYF.

The chain employs TRBV5-1 and TRBJ1-1; D is perhaps TRBD1 (5 bases). The CDR3 extends over 14 amino acids. Trimming took off 0 bases at V and 4 bases at J, with 10 bases between the two ends. The germline V gene has CDR1 SGHRS and CDR2 YFSETQ. Here the CDR3 DNA reads TGCGCCAGCAGCTTGGAGGGGATGGGCACTGAAGCTTTCTTT. This sequence encodes CASSLEGMGTEAFF.

This clonotype was found many times. This rearrangement joins TRBV7-3 to TRBJ2-7, with 9 bases lining up with TRBD2. Germline V gene data show CDR1 as SGHTA and CDR2 as FQGTGA. This CDR3 is built from 14 residues. V dropped 6 bases and J dropped 2; count of bases not matched to a gene: 5. The CDR3 here is CASRFSGGAYEQYF. For the CDR3, the DNA is TGTGCCAGCAGGTTTAGCGGGGGTGCCTACGAGCAGTACTTC.

V gene TRBV5-1 combines with J gene TRBJ2-7; 8 bases align to TRBD1. Trimming cost V 4 bases and J 2 bases; bases outside gene matches: 8. Germline CDR1 and CDR2: SGHRS and YFSETQ. The CDR3 extends over 15 amino acids. CDR3 nucleotide sequence: TGCGCCAGCAGCCTCGGGGACAGGCAAGCCTACGAGCAGTACTTC. Residues: CASSLGDRQAYEQYF.

The chain recombines TRBV2 with TRBJ1-4; 7 bases map to TRBD1. CDR1 and CDR2 from the germline V gene are SNHLY and FYNNEI. The CDR3 covers 14 residues. The junction had 7 bases not matched to a gene; V was cut back by 6 bases and J by 6 bases. The CDR3 is CASREQGRHEKLFF. CDR3 nucleotide sequence: TGTGCCAGCAGGGAACAGGGGCGACATGAAAAACTGTTTTTT.

In its sample, this clonotype was seen many times. V usage is TRBV12-3 or TRBV12-4 and J usage is TRBJ1-2; D gene ambiguous. CDR3 length: 12 residues. V gave up 9 bases and J gave up 1 base, with 9 bases separating them. Here the CDR3 reads CASSGFNYGYTF. The DNA of the CDR3 is TGTGCCAGTTCGGGGTTTAACTATGGCTACACCTTC.

This clonotype was seen a handful of times. The chain is built from TRBV19 and TRBJ2-5; D could derive from TRBD1 or TRBD2 (5 bases each). The V gene lost 6 bases and the J gene lost 0 bases, with 8 bases spanning the gap. Per germline, CDR1 LNHDA and CDR2 SQIVND (reference sequence). CDR3 length: 13 residues. This chain's CDR3 is CASRPGHQETQYF. CDR3 DNA: TGTGCCAGTAGACCGGGACACCAAGAGACCCAGTACTTC.

This clonotype was seen many times. This chain joins TRBV20-1 and TRBJ2-7; TRBD1 matches at 7 bases. The V and J ends lost 1 base and 2 bases, in that order; junction bases with no gene match: 5. Germline CDR1 is DFQATT and CDR2 is SNEGSKA (reference sequence). The CDR3 sequence is 14 residues long. CDR3 sequence: CSARGLQGTYEQYF. In DNA, the CDR3 is TGCAGTGCTAGAGGGCTACAGGGGACCTACGAGCAGTACTTC.

This clonotype was found a few times. This chain uses TRBV2 with TRBJ1-3; maybe TRBD1 (5 bases). V lost 9 bases, J lost 0 bases, and 12 bases lay in between. There are 14 residues in the CDR3. The germline V gene has CDR1 SNHLY and CDR2 FYNNEI. CDR3 in amino acids: CARSKGDSGNTIYF. As DNA, the CDR3 is TGTGCCAGGAGTAAAGGGGACTCTGGAAACACCATATATTTT.

The rearrangement links TRBV13 to TRBJ1-1, with D hard to call. In germline, CDR1 is PRHDT, CDR2 FYEKMQ (reference sequence). V was clipped by 1 base and J by 8 bases, with 14 bases between them. There are 14 residues in the CDR3. The CDR3 sequence: CASSLVRKGGEAFF. In DNA, the CDR3 is TGTGCCAGCAGCTTAGTTAGGAAAGGTGGGGAAGCTTTCTTT.

Note on this clonotype: It may be a read error: a sequence one base away is much more abundant. In DNA form, the CDR3 reads TGTGCCAGCAGTCGGACAGGGAGCCCCTACAATGAGCAGTTCTTC. Translation gives CASSRTGSPYNEQFF. The rearrangement joins TRBV6-1 to TRBJ2-1; 8 nucleotides line up with TRBD1. The CDR3 spans 15 residues. J was trimmed by 2 bases and V by 5 bases; bases with no gene match: 5. Germline loops: CDR1 MNHNS, CDR2 SASEGT.

A few counts support this clonotype. This chain uses TRBV20-1 with TRBJ2-1; D call uncertain. This CDR3 has 14 residues. V was clipped by 2 bases and J by 0 bases, with 8 bases between them. Germline lookup yields CDR1 DFQATT and CDR2 SNEGSKA (reference sequence). The CDR3 region is CSARKGSSYNEQFF. CDR3 DNA sequence: TGCAGTGCTAGAAAGGGAAGCTCCTACAATGAGCAGTTCTTC.

In the case of this clonotype: Possible read error: a much larger clone is one base away. The CDR3 is CAISESVAGPYEQYF. CDR3 nucleotides: TGTGCCATCAGTGAGTCGGTTGCAGGGCCCTACGAGCAGTACTTC. The V and J genes are TRBV7-2 and TRBJ2-7; D is perhaps TRBD1 (5 bases). This CDR3 is built from 15 residues. Per germline, CDR1 SGHTA and CDR2 FQGNSA. Trimming removed 10 bases at V and 2 bases at J, with 21 bases between.

This clonotype was counted at least ten times. The V call is TRBV2, the J call TRBJ1-1, with D unclear. Deletions cut 9 bases from V and 1 base from J, with 12 bases between. The CDR3 is 13 residues long. Germline CDR1 is SNHLY and CDR2 is FYNNEI. The CDR3 loop reads CASIRTPNTEAFF. CDR3 DNA: TGTGCCAGTATTAGAACTCCGAACACTGAAGCTTTCTTT.

To note about this clonotype: At one end the junction does not follow the germline gene, possibly because of a read error. V gene TRBV25-1 combines with J gene TRBJ1-2; 7 bases map to TRBD1. The CDR3 is 14 residues long. Germline V CDR1 and CDR2: MGHDK, SYGVNS. CDR3 coding DNA: TGTACCAGCAGTGGGGGGGGACAGATCTATGGCTACACCTTC. Its translation is CTSSGGGQIYGYTF.

The CDR3 is CASSEEGSTTEAFF. The CDR3 nucleotides are TGTGCCAGCAGTGAAGAAGGTTCGACGACTGAAGCTTTCTTT. V gene TRBV7-2 combines with J gene TRBJ1-1; unclear D gene. Germline V gene data show CDR1 as SGHTA and CDR2 as FQGNSA. Trimming cost V 6 bases and J 5 bases, with 16 bases left between them. The CDR3 has 14 residues.

The chain combines TRBV14 with TRBJ2-2; D is ambiguous. V lost 2 bases to trimming and J lost 7 bases, with 17 bases between them. The CDR3 consists of 16 residues. The germline gives CDR1 SGHDN, CDR2 FVKESK. The DNA for the CDR3 is TGTGCCAGCAGCCAATCTAGACGACATGCCGGCGGGGAGCTGTTTTTT. Encoded protein: CASSQSRRHAGGELFF.

This clonotype was seen repeatedly, ten times or more. This sequence joins TRBV12-3 or TRBV12-4 and TRBJ1-4, with D hard to call. V was shortened by 5 bases and J by 4 bases, with 8 bases between the two germline ends. CDR3 length: 13 amino acids. The CDR3 DNA reads TGTGCCAGCAGTGAAGTACTTAATGAAAAACTGTTTTTT. Translation: CASSEVLNEKLFF.

CDR3 in amino acids: CASRLRQGTEAFF. The DNA for the CDR3 is TGTGCCAGCAGATTACGACAGGGCACTGAAGCTTTCTTT. The J gene is TRBJ1-1, the V gene TRBV27, with TRBD1 matching 7 bases. Trimming cost V 6 bases and J 4 bases; bases outside gene matches: 5. Germline CDR1 MNHEY, CDR2 SMNVEV (reference sequence). The CDR3 is 13 amino acids.

In its sample, this clonotype was seen a few times. The chain couples TRBV20-1 to TRBJ1-2; possibly TRBD1 for D (5 bases). The germline V gene has CDR1 DFQATT and CDR2 SNEGSKA (reference sequence). This CDR3 is built from 13 residues. V lost 5 bases and J 8 bases, leaving 18 bases between the germline ends. The CDR3 bases are TGCAGTGCTGACCCGAAAGGGGCTAGCGGCTACACCTTC. The encoded protein is CSADPKGASGYTF.

Comments on this clonotype: This could be a read error, since a much larger clone is one nucleotide away. The rearrangement links TRBV30 to TRBJ2-7; the match to TRBD2 covers 7 bases. This CDR3 comprises 11 residues. CDR1 is GTSNPN and CDR2 is SVGIG in the germline V gene (reference sequence). V was pared by 7 bases and J by 9 bases, with 9 bases of the junction left unmatched. CDR3 coding DNA: TGTGCCTCGGGGGGTAGGCACGGGCAGTACTTC. Translating it yields CASGGRHGQYF.

This clonotype showed up many times. This chain joins TRBV18 and TRBJ1-1; D is perhaps TRBD1 (5 bases). CDR3 size: 13 residues. CDR1 KGHSH and CDR2 LQKENI come from the germline V gene. V lost 3 bases and J lost 6, with 11 bases in between. The CDR3 region is CASSPKRDAEAFF. The CDR3, as DNA: TGTGCCAGCTCACCTAAAAGGGACGCTGAAGCTTTCTTT.

This clonotype was observed many times. The CDR3 DNA reads as TGTGCCAGCAGGGCGTCATTTTTGGGCGAGCAGTACTTC. Amino acid sequence: CASRASFLGEQYF. This chain links TRBV2 with TRBJ2-7; D ambiguous. Trimming cost V 6 bases and J 6 bases, with 15 bases left between them. CDR1 SNHLY and CDR2 FYNNEI come from the germline V gene. The length of the CDR3 is 13 residues.

This clonotype showed up just a few times. The V call is TRBV28, the J call TRBJ1-2; a possible D gene is TRBD1 (5 bases). Germline V gives CDR1 MDHEN, CDR2 SYDVKM. Trimming cost V 6 bases and J 4 bases, with 18 bases left between them. The CDR3 sequence is 15 residues long. The CDR3 region is CASSATAGPAYGYTF. In DNA, the CDR3 is TGTGCCAGCAGCGCAACGGCGGGGCCGGCCTATGGCTACACCTTC.

This clonotype showed up many times. The CDR3 reads CASRAGTSEVIQYF. Here the CDR3 DNA reads TGTGCCAGCAGAGCAGGGACTAGCGAGGTCATTCAGTACTTC. This chain joins TRBV2 and TRBJ2-4, with 10 bases fitting TRBD2. This CDR3 has 14 amino acids. The V gene's germline CDR1 is SNHLY and CDR2 FYNNEI. Trimming removed 6 bases from V and 9 bases from J; junction bases left unmatched: 8.